The present TCR beta chain was sequenced within a study of human T cells and chemical hapten exposure. Overall study: Slight differences in pooled library volume were the main source of varying TCR yields across samples.

Unique molecular identifiers were attached to individual cDNA molecules within the library. TCRdb passed the RACE reads through MiXCR, listing each CDR3 protein once. The sample holds 130,000 or so distinct CDR3 sequences, around 8.2% seen once. Study outcomes and limitations: Among TCRs, those above 1 in 1000 frequency were unaffected by DPC sensitization.

Time point in this sample: healthy volunteer bleed at 2 weeks. Extraction yielded total RNA from whole blood (unfractionated). The CDR3 loop spans 16 amino acids. CDR1 is MNHEY, CDR2 SVGAGI, per germline. The ends lost 5 bases at V and 4 bases at J; junction bases unmatched: 10. On this clonotype itself: No antigen is known for it.

The sequence was obtained from a male donor in good health. Some clones in this sample may be carry-over from other donors' samples. Source material: whole blood. The rearrangement joins TRBV6-5 to TRBJ2-5; 10 nucleotides match TRBD2. CDR3: CASSAQRGGRGETQYF. Written as DNA, the CDR3 is TGTGCCAGCAGTGCCCAGCGGGGGGGCCGCGGAGAGACCCAGTACTTC.